This record covers a single TCR beta chain. As yet, its antigen is unknown. The PCR used 60 Vbeta and 13 Jbeta primers. Clones were sequenced by immunoSEQ multiplex PCR, and TCRdb holds only the in-frame ones, with some missing. The sample lists around 190,000 clones; around 84% were seen once. The data were obtained in a study of cytomegalovirus exposure and HLA in healthy donors. Study outcomes and limitations: In vitro data verified three CMV-associated chains as specific for CMV antigens.

Germline values: CDR1 SGHRS, CDR2 YFSETQ. The V end was cut by 3 bases, the J end by 4 bases, with 4 bases between. The CDR3 consists of 11 residues. The chain combines TRBV5-1 with TRBJ1-1, with D unresolved. The receptor comes from a woman under 30 in good health and CMV-seronegative. The sample was PBMCs. Written as DNA, the CDR3 is TGCGCCAGCAGCTACGGCACTGAAGCTTTCTTT. It is translated as CASSYGTEAFF. The full variable domain, rest sourced from reference TRBV5-1 and TRBJ1-1, is KAGVTQTPRYLIKTRGQQVTLSCSPISGHRSVSWYQQTPGQGLQFLFEYFSETQRNKGNFPGRFSGRQFSNSRSEMNVSTLELGDSALYLCASSYGTEAFFGQGTRLTVV.